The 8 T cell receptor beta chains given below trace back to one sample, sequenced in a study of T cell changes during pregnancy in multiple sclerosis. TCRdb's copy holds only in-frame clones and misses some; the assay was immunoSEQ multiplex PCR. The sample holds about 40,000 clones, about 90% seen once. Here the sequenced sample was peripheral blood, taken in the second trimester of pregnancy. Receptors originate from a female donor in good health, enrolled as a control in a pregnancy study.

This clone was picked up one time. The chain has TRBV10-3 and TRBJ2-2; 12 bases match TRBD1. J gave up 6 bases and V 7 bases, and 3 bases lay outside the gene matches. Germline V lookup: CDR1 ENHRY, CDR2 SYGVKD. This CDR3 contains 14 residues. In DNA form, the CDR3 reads TGTGCCATCACCCGGGACAGGGGGCCCGGGGAGCTGTTTTTT. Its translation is CAITRDRGPGELFF.

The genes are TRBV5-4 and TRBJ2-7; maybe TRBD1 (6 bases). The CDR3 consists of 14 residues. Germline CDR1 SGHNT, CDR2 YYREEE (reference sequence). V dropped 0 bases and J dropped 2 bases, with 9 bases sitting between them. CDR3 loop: CASSLVGAAYEQYF. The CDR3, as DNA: TGTGCCAGCAGCTTGGTGGGGGCAGCCTACGAGCAGTACTTC.

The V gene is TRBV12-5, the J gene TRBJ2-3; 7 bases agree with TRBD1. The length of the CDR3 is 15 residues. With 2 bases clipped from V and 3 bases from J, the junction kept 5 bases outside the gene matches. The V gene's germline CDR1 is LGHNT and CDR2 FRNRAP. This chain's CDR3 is CASGLSMGQTDTQYF. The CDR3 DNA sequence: TGTGCTAGTGGTTTGTCCATGGGACAGACAGATACGCAGTATTTT.

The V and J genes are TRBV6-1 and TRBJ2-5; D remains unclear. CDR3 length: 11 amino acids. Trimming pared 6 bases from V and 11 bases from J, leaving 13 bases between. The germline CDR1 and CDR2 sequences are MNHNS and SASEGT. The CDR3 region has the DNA TGTGCCAGCAGCCTCCCTCTAGAGCAGTACTTC. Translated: CASSLPLEQYF.

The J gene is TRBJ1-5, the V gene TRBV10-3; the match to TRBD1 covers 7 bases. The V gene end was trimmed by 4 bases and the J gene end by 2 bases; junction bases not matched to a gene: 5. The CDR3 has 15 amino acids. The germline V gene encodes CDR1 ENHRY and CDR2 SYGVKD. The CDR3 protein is CAISGQGVGNQPQHF. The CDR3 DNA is TGTGCCATCAGTGGACAGGGTGTTGGCAATCAGCCCCAGCATTTT.

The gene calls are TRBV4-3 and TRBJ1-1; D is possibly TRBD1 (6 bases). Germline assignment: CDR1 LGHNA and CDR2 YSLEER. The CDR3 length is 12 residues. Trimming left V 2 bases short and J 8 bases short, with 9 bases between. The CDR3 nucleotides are TGCGCCAGCAGCCAAACGACAGGAGAAGCTTTCTTT. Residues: CASSQTTGEAFF.

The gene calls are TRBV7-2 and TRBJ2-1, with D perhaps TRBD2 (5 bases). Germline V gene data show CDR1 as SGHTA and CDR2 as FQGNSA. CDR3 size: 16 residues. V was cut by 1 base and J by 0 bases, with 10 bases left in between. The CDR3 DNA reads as TGTGCCAGCAGCTTAGTCGCGGGTAGCTCCTACAATGAGCAGTTCTTC. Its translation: CASSLVAGSSYNEQFF.

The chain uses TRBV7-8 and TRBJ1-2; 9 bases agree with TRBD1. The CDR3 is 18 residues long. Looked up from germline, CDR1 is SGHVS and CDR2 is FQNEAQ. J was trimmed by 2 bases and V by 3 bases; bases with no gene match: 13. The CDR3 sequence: CASSFDPRTGAYNYGYTF. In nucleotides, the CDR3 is TGTGCCAGCAGCTTTGATCCGAGGACAGGGGCCTACAACTATGGCTACACCTTC.